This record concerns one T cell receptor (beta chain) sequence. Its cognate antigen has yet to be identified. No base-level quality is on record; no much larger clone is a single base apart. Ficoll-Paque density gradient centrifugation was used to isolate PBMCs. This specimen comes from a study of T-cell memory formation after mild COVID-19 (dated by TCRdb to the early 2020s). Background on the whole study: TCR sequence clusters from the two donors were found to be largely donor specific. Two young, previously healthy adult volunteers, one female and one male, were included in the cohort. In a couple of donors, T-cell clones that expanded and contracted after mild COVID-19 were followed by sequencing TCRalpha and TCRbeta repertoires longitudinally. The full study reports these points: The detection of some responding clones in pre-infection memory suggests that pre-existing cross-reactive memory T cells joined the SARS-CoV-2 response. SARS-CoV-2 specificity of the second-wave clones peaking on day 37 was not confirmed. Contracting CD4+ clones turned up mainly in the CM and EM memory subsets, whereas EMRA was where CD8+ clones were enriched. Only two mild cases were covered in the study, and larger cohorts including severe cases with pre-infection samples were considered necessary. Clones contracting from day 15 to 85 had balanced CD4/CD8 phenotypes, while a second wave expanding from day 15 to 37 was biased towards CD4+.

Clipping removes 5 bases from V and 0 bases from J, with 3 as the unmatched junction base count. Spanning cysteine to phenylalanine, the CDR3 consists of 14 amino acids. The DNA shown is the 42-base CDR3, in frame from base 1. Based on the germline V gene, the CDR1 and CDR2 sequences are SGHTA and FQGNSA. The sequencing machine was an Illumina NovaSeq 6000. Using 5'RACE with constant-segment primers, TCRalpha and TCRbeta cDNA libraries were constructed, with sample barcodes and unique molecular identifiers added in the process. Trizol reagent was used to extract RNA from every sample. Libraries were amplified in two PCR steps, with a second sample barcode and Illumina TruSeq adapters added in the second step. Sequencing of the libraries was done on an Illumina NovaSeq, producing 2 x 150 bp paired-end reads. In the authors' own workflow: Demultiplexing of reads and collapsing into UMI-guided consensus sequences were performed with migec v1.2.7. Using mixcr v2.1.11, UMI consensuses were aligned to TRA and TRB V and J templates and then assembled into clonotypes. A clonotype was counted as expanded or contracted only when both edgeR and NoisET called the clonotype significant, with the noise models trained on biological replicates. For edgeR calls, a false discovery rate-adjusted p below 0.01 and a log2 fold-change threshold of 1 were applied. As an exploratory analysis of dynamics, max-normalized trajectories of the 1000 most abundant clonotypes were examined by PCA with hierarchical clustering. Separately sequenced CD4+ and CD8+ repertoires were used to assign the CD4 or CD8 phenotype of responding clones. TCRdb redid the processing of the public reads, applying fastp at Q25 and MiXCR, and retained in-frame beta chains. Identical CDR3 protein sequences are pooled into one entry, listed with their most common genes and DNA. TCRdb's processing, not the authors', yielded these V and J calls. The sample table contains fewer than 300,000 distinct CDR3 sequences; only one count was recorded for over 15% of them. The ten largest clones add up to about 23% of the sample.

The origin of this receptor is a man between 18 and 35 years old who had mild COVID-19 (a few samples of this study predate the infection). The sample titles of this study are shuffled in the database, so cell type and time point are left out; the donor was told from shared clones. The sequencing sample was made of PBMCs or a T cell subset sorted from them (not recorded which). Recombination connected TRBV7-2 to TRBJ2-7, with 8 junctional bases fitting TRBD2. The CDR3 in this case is CASSAGTSSYEQYF. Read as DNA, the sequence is TGTGCCAGCAGCGCCGGGACTAGCTCCTACGAGCAGTACTTC.